A selection of T cell receptor beta chains follows, all from one sample in a study of Ad26.COV2.S vaccination and SARS-CoV-2 variants. Libraries were prepared by immunoSEQ multiplex PCR; TCRdb keeps only in-frame clonotypes and omits some of them. The table lists approximately 150,000 clones, 75% to 90% of them singletons. Sequenced material: peripheral blood, taken after recovery from COVID-19. All receptors derive from a human donor who had recovered from COVID-19. CDR3s include the opening cysteine and the closing phenylalanine or tryptophan. A D gene is named only where the DNA matches it firmly. The size field is filled for only some rows; it gives once, few, many or a size class.

clone_size j_call d_call v_call cdr3_aa cdr3_nt
NA TRBJ2-5 NA TRBV30 CAWSLLETQYF TGTGCCTGGAGTCTGTTGGAGACCCAGTACTTC
NA TRBJ2-1 TRBD2 TRBV28 CASSLIRSGNNEQFF TGTGCCAGCAGTTTAATCCGCAGCGGGAACAATGAGCAGTTCTTC
NA TRBJ2-7 TRBD1 TRBV27 CASRPGTGSASYEQYF TGTGCCAGCCGTCCCGGGACAGGTTCTGCCTCCTACGAGCAGTACTTC
NA TRBJ1-3 NA TRBV7-2 CASSPSGLPGNTIYF TGTGCCAGCAGCCCATCAGGGCTCCCCGGAAACACCATATATTTT
many TRBJ1-3 NA TRBV7-8 CASSVADWGGSGNTIYF TGTGCCAGCAGCGTGGCGGATTGGGGAGGATCTGGAAACACCATATATTTT
NA TRBJ1-1 NA TRBV6-5 CASSYVGGVDAFF TGTGCCAGCAGTTACGTGGGCGGGGTTGATGCTTTCTTT
NA TRBJ2-3 TRBD1 TRBV12-5 CASGPGTGQKGSTDTQYF TGTGCTAGTGGCCCCGGGACAGGGCAAAAAGGGAGCACAGATACGCAGTATTTT
NA TRBJ2-7 NA TRBV20-1 CSASYPYGGDEQYF TGCAGTGCTAGTTATCCTTACGGGGGAGACGAGCAGTACTTC
NA TRBJ2-7 NA TRBV5-8 CASSPYLRSSYEQYF TGTGCCAGCAGCCCCTACCTACGGAGCTCCTACGAGCAGTACTTC
NA TRBJ1-5 NA TRBV13 CASSSGDQPQHF TGTGCCAGCAGCTCTGGCGATCAGCCCCAGCATTTT
NA TRBJ2-5 TRBD2 TRBV18 CASSPRNLAGNQETQYF TGTGCCAGCTCACCACGGAACCTAGCGGGGAACCAAGAGACCCAGTACTTC
NA TRBJ1-4 NA TRBV28 CASSLPGSKDLEKLFF TGTGCCAGCAGTTTACCAGGGTCTAAGGACTTGGAAAAACTGTTTTTT
NA TRBJ2-7 TRBD1 TRBV27 CASSLTGDPSYEQYF TGTGCCAGCAGTCTCACAGGGGACCCTTCCTACGAGCAGTACTTC
NA TRBJ1-1 NA TRBV5-1 CASSLGDRLPAESEAFF TGCGCCAGCAGCTTGGGAGACAGACTTCCTGCGGAGTCTGAAGCTTTCTTT